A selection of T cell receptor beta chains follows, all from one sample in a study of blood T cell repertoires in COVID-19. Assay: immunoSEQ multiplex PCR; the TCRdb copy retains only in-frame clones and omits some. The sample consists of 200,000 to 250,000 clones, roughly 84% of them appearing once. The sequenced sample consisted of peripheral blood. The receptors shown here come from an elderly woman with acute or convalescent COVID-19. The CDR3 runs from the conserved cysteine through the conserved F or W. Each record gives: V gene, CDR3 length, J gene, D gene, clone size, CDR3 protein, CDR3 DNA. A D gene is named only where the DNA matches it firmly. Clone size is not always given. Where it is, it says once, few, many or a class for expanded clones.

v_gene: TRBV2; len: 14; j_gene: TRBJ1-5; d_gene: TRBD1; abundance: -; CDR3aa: CASSEGQNNQPQHF; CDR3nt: TGTGCCAGCAGTGAGGGACAGAACAATCAGCCCCAGCATTTT
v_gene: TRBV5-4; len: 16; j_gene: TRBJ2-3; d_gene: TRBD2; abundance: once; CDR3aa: CASSPSARGGTDTQYF; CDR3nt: TGTGCCAGCAGCCCCTCAGCCCGGGGGGGGACAGATACGCAGTATTTT
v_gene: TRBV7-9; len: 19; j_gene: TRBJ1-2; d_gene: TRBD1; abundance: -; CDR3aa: CASSYGTGTDLRYLYGYTF; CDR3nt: TGTGCCAGCAGTTATGGGACCGGGACAGACCTAAGGTACCTCTATGGCTACACCTTC
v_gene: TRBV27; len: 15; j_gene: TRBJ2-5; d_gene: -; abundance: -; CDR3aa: CASSSKMIQQETQYF; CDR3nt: TGTGCCAGCAGTTCGAAAATGATACAGCAAGAGACCCAGTACTTC
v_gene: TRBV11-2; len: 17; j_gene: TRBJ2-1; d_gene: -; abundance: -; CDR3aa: CASSPRGSPGISNEQFF; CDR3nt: TGTGCCAGCAGCCCCCGGGGGTCCCCCGGGATAAGCAATGAGCAGTTCTTC
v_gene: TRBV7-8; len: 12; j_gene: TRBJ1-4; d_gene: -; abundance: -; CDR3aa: CASSQTREKLFF; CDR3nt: TGTGCCAGCAGCCAGACACGGGAAAAACTGTTTTTT
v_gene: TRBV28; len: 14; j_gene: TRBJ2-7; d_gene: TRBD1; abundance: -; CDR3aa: CASIPTGFSYEQYF; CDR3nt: TGTGCCAGCATCCCGACAGGGTTCAGCTACGAGCAGTACTTC
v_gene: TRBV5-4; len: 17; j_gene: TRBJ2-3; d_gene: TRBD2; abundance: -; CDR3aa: CASSQTIAGGSTDTQYF; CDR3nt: TGTGCCAGCAGTCAAACCATAGCGGGGGGGAGCACAGATACGCAGTATTTT
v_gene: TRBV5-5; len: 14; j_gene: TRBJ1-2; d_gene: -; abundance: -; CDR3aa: CASTRPGGPVGYTF; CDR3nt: TGTGCCAGCACCCGACCCGGAGGACCTGTCGGCTACACCTTC
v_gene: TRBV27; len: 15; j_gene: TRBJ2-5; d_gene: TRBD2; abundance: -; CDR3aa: CASSLGLGVSETQYF; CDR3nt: TGTGCCAGCAGTTTAGGACTAGGTGTATCAGAGACCCAGTACTTC
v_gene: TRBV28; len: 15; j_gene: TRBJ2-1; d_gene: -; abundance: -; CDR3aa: CASSLIVYGGAEQFF; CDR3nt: TGTGCCAGCAGTTTAATCGTCTATGGGGGGGCCGAGCAGTTCTTC
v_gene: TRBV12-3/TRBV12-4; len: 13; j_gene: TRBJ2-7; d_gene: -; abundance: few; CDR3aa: CASSDYAGYEQYF; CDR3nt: TGTGCCAGCTCCGACTACGCGGGCTACGAGCAGTACTTC
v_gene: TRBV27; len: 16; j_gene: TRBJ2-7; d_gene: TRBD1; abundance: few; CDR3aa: CASRRASGTATYEQYF; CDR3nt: TGTGCCAGCAGACGAGCCTCCGGGACAGCAACCTACGAGCAGTACTTC
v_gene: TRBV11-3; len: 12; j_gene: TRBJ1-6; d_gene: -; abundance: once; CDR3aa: CASSLGDSPLHF; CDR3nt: TGTGCCAGCAGCTTAGGCGATTCACCCCTCCACTTT
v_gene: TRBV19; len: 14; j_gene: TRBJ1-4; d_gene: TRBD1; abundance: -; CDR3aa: CASSRDRGNEKLFF; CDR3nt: TGTGCCAGTAGCCGGGACAGGGGGAATGAAAAACTGTTTTTT
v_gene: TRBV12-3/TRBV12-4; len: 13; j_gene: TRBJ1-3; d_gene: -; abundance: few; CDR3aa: CAIRPGGGNTIYF; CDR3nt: TGTGCCATACGACCAGGTGGTGGAAACACCATATATTTT
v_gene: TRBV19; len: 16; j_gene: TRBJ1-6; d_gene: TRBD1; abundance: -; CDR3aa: CASNLGSGTGGSPLHF; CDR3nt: TGTGCCAGTAATCTAGGATCCGGGACAGGGGGATCACCCCTCCACTTT
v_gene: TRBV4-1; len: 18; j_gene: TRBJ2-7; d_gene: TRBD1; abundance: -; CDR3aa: CASSQDLMDRGGSYEQYF; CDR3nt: TGCGCCAGCAGCCAAGATTTGATGGACAGGGGCGGCTCATACGAGCAGTACTTC
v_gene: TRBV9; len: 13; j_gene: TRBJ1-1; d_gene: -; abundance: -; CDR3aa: CASSVNIYTEAFF; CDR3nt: TGTGCCAGCAGCGTAAACATCTACACTGAAGCTTTCTTT
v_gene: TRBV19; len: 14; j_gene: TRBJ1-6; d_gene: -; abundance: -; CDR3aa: CASSPGGERSPLHF; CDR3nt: TGTGCCAGTAGTCCCGGAGGGGAGCGGTCACCCCTCCACTTT
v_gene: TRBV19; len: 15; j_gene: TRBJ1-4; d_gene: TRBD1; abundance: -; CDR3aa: CASSSNRGTNEKLFF; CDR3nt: TGTGCCAGTAGCAGTAACAGGGGCACTAATGAAAAACTGTTTTTT
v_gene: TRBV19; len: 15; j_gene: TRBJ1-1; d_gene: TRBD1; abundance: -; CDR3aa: CASRETGAWNTEAFF; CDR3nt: TGTGCCAGTAGGGAGACAGGGGCTTGGAACACTGAAGCTTTCTTT
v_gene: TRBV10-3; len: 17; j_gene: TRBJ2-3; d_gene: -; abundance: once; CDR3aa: CAISESADRRGTDTQYF; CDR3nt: TGTGCCATCAGTGAGTCGGCGGACAGACGAGGCACAGATACGCAGTATTTT
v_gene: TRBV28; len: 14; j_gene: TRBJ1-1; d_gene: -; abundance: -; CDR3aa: CASSLSSRGTEAFF; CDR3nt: TGTGCCAGCAGTTTATCTTCCAGGGGAACTGAAGCTTTCTTT
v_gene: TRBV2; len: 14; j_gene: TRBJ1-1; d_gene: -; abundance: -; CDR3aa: CASSGLQGYTEAFF; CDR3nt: TGTGCCAGCAGCGGATTACAGGGTTACACTGAAGCTTTCTTT
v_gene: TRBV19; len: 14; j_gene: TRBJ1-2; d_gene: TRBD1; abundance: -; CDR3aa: CASTTTGGAYGYTF; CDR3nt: TGTGCCAGTACCACAACAGGGGGCGCCTATGGCTACACCTTC
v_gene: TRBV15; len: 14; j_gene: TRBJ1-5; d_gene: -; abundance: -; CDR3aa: CATSPGGSNQPQHF; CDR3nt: TGTGCCACCAGCCCTGGGGGGAGCAATCAGCCCCAGCATTTT
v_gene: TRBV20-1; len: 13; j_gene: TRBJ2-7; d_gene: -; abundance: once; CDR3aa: CSASKLDLYEQYF; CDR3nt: TGCAGTGCTAGTAAACTAGACCTCTACGAGCAGTACTTC
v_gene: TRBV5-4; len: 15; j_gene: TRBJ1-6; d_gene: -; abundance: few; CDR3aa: CASSLGRTANSPLHF; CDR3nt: TGTGCCAGCAGCTTGGGGCGGACTGCGAATTCACCCCTCCACTTT
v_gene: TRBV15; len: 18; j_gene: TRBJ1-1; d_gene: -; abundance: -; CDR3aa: CATSRDGSRGAGNTEAFF; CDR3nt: TGTGCCACCAGCAGAGATGGGAGTCGGGGGGCTGGGAACACTGAAGCTTTCTTT
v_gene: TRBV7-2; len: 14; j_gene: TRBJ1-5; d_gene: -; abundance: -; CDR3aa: CASSLGASNQPQHF; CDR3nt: TGTGCCAGCAGCTTAGGCGCTAGCAATCAGCCCCAGCATTTT
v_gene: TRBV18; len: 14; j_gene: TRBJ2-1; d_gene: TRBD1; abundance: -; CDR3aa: CASSLSGGYNEQFF; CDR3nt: TGTGCCAGCTCACTCTCAGGGGGTTACAATGAGCAGTTCTTC
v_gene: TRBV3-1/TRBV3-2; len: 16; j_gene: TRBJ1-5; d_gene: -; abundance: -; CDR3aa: CASSQDPDISNQPQHF; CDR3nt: TGTGCCAGCAGCCAAGATCCGGACATTAGCAATCAGCCCCAGCATTTT
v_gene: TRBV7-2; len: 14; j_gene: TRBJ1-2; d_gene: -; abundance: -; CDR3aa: CASSRPREVRGYTF; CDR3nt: TGTGCCAGCAGCCGTCCAAGGGAGGTTCGGGGCTACACCTTC
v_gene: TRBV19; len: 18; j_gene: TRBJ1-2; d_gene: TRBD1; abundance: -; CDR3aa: CASSVRGRGIRMDYGYTF; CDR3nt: TGTGCCAGTAGTGTTCGCGGCAGGGGGATTCGGATGGACTATGGCTACACCTTC
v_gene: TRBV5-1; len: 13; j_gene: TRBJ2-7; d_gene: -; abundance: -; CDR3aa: CASNEGLQDKQYF; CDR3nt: TGCGCCAGCAACGAGGGCCTTCAGGATAAGCAGTACTTC
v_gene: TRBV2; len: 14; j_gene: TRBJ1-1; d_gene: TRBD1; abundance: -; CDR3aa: CASSGGTGNTEAFF; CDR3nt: TGTGCCAGCAGTGGGGGGACAGGGAACACTGAAGCTTTCTTT
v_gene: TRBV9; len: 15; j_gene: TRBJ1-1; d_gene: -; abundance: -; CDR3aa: CASSVGRGTNTEAFF; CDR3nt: TGTGCCAGCAGCGTAGGAAGGGGAACGAACACTGAAGCTTTCTTT
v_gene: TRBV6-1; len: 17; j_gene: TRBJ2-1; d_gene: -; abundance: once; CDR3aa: CASSEYWTNTLYNEQFF; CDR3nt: TGTGCCAGCAGTGAATATTGGACAAATACTCTTTACAATGAGCAGTTCTTC
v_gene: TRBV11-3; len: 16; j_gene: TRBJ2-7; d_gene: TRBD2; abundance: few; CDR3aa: CASSHRLAGASSEQYF; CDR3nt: TGTGCCAGCAGCCATAGACTAGCGGGGGCCTCCTCCGAGCAGTACTTC
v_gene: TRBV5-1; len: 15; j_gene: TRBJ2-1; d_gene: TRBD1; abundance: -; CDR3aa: CASSSGQGVLGEQFF; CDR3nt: TGCGCCAGCAGCAGCGGACAGGGCGTTTTGGGTGAGCAGTTCTTC
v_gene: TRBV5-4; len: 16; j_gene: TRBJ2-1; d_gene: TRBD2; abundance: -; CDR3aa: CASSLRGGPGYNEQFF; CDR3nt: TGTGCCAGCAGCTTGCGGGGGGGGCCGGGATACAATGAGCAGTTCTTC
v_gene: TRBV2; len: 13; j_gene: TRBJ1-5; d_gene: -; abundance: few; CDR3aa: CATGREGGQAQHF; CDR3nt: TGTGCCACCGGCAGGGAAGGGGGTCAAGCCCAGCATTTT
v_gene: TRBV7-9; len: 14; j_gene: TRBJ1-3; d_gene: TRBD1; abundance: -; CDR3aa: CASSSGTAGNTIYF; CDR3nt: TGTGCCAGCAGCTCCGGGACAGCTGGAAACACCATATATTTT
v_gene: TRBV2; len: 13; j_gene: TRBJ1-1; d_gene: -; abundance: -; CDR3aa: CASYPGRNTEAFF; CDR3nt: TGTGCCAGCTACCCTGGCAGGAACACTGAAGCTTTCTTT
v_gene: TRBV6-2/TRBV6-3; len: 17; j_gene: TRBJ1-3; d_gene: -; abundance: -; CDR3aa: CASSYARPGDSGNTIYF; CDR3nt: TGTGCCAGCAGTTACGCCAGACCGGGGGACTCTGGAAACACCATATATTTT
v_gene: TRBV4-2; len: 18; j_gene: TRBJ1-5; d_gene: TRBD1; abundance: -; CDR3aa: CASSQERPGTGNNQPQHF; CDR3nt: TGTGCCAGCAGCCAAGAAAGGCCCGGGACAGGGAACAATCAGCCCCAGCATTTT
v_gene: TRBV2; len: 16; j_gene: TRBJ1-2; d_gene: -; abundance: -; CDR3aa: CASSPGMEGTVYGYTF; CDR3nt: TGTGCCAGCAGTCCTGGGATGGAGGGGACGGTCTATGGCTACACCTTC
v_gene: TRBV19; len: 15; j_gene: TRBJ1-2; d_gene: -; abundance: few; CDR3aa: CASTDGSLGYYGYTF; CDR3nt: TGTGCCAGTACCGATGGGAGTTTGGGATACTATGGCTACACCTTC
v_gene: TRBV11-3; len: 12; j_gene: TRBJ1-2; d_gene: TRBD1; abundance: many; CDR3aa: CASSYRDRLLTF; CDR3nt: TGTGCCAGCAGCTACCGGGACAGGCTTTTAACCTTC
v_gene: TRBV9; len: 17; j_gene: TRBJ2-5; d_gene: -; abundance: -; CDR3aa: CASSVDSRRGGGETQYF; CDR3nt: TGTGCCAGCAGCGTAGATTCTAGGAGGGGAGGGGGAGAGACCCAGTACTTC
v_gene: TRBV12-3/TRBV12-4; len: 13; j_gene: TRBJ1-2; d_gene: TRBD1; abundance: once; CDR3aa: CASRSTGAYGYTF; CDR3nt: TGTGCCAGCAGATCTACAGGGGCGTATGGCTACACCTTC
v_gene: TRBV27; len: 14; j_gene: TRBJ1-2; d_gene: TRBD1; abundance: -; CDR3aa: CASSFSGQDYGYTF; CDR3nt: TGTGCCAGCAGTTTCTCAGGACAGGACTATGGCTACACCTTC
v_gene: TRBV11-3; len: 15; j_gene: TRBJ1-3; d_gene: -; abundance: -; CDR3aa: CASSLGAFPGNTIYF; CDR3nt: TGTGCCAGCAGCTTAGGAGCCTTCCCGGGAAACACCATATATTTT
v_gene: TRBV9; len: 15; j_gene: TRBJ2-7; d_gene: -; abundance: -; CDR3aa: CASSVGGPRALEQYF; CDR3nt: TGTGCCAGCAGCGTAGGTGGGCCGAGGGCCCTCGAGCAGTACTTC